The 28 T cell receptor beta chains in this list originate from one sample, sequenced in a study of OX40 agonist ivuxolimab in advanced cancers. Generated by immunoSEQ multiplex PCR, the TCRdb table keeps only in-frame clones and is missing some. This repertoire shows nearly 90,000 clones, around nine tenths found once; its top ten account for 1.5% to 2%. Sample: CD4+ or CD8+ T cells sorted from blood, taken in a trial of the OX40 agonist ivuxolimab. The receptor source for this set is an adult with an advanced solid tumor such as melanoma, head and neck, liver or kidney cancer.

The chain uses TRBV27 and TRBJ2-1, with 9 bases lining up with TRBD1. The CDR3 spans 15 residues. The trim removed 4 bases at V and 7 bases at J, leaving 8 bases unmatched. Per the germline V gene, CDR1 is MNHEY and CDR2 is SMNVEV (reference sequence). The CDR3: CASSWTGTGFNEQFF. CDR3 bases: TGTGCCAGCAGTTGGACCGGGACAGGGTTTAATGAGCAGTTCTTC.

This chain connects TRBV21-1 to TRBJ1-3. TRBV21-1 is a known pseudogene. This CDR3 is built from 16 residues. The CDR3 DNA reads TGTGCCAGCAGCAAACCTCCGGAGGGCTCTGGAAACACCATATATTTT. As protein: CASSKPPEGSGNTIYF.

The V call is TRBV5-5, the J call TRBJ2-1; TRBD2 aligns across 7 bases. Unmatched junction bases numbered 9, after V lost 4 bases and J lost 5 bases. Germline V gene lookup returns CDR1 SGHKS and CDR2 YYEKEE (reference sequence). The CDR3 sequence is 15 residues long. Written as DNA, the CDR3 is TGTGCCAGCAGCCCGGGGAGGGCCCAAAACAATGAGCAGTTCTTC. Its translation is CASSPGRAQNNEQFF.

CDR3 protein: CASSLNGDDTQYF. The CDR3 DNA sequence: TGCGCCAGCAGCTTAAACGGAGACGATACGCAGTATTTT. The rearrangement links TRBV5-1 to TRBJ2-3, with D hard to call. V lost 2 bases and J lost 6, with 10 bases in between. The CDR3 runs 13 residues. CDR1 and CDR2 (germline): SGHRS, YFSETQ.

In the case of this clone: This sample includes further DNA sequences coding for the same CDR3. V usage is TRBV11-2 and J usage is TRBJ2-6; 7 bases agree with TRBD1. With V trimmed by 9 bases and J by 0 bases, 11 bases remained unmatched. CDR1 is SGHAT and CDR2 is FQNNGV in the germline V gene. The CDR3 covers 17 residues. The CDR3 DNA follows: TGTGCCAGTAGCACCCGGGACAGAGACTCTGGGGCCAACGTCCTGACTTTC. As protein: CASSTRDRDSGANVLTF.

The chain joins TRBV2 to TRBJ2-2; 7 bases are a match to TRBD1. The germline V gene encodes CDR1 SNHLY and CDR2 FYNNEI. CDR3 length: 16 residues. Unmatched junction bases numbered 15, after V lost 6 bases and J lost 8 bases. This chain's CDR3 is CASRRRGGTVGGELFF. The CDR3 region has the DNA TGTGCCAGCAGGCGCAGGGGTGGGACAGTGGGAGGGGAGCTGTTTTTT.

The chain employs TRBV4-3 and TRBJ2-3, with 9 bases lining up with TRBD2. This CDR3 spans 15 amino acids. The J segment lost 4 bases and the V segment lost 4 bases, leaving 6 bases of the junction unmatched. Germline CDR1 and CDR2: LGHNA and YSLEER. The CDR3 region is CASSRSSGSSDTQYF. Written as DNA, the CDR3 is TGCGCCAGCAGCCGAAGTAGCGGGAGCTCAGATACGCAGTATTTT.

The chain uses TRBV30 and TRBJ1-3; D might be TRBD1 (5 bases). CDR3 length: 16 residues. CDR1 and CDR2 from the germline V gene are GTSNPN and SVGIG (reference sequence). V lost 4 bases, J lost 0 bases, and 16 bases lay in between. Here the CDR3 DNA reads TGTGCCTGGACGGTTGGGGACGTAAACTCTGGAAACACCATATATTTT. Its protein product is CAWTVGDVNSGNTIYF.

V gene TRBV27 combines with J gene TRBJ2-1; TRBD1 matches 8 bases. V trimming: 7 bases; J trimming: 4 bases; junction bases outside the gene matches: 9. The germline V gene encodes CDR1 MNHEY and CDR2 SMNVEV (reference sequence). This CDR3 contains 15 residues. The CDR3 spells CASTKQGVGYNEQFF. The DNA of the CDR3 is TGTGCCAGCACCAAACAGGGGGTGGGTTACAATGAGCAGTTCTTC.

CDR3 residues: CASSPGAGKGYTF. The CDR3 bases are TGTGCCAGCAGCCCCGGGGCCGGGAAGGGCTACACCTTC. The chain joins TRBV5-4 to TRBJ1-2; a possible D gene is TRBD1 (5 bases). Trimming removed 4 bases at V and 8 bases at J, with 15 bases between. This CDR3 spans 13 amino acids. CDR1 and CDR2 (germline): SGHNT, YYREEE (reference sequence).

CDR3 coding DNA: TGCGCCAGCAGCCAAGTTGTTGATACGCAGTATTTT. Its translation is CASSQVVDTQYF. The chain links TRBV4-1 to TRBJ2-3; D unclear. In germline, CDR1 is MGHRA, CDR2 YSYEKL. V lost 1 base and J 6 bases, leaving 5 bases between the germline ends. This CDR3 comprises 12 residues.

This chain uses TRBV2 with TRBJ2-3; the match to TRBD1 covers 7 bases. CDR1 is SNHLY and CDR2 is FYNNEI in the germline V gene. This CDR3 has 14 amino acids. V lost 5 bases to trimming and J lost 1 base; unmatched junction nucleotides: 3. In DNA, the CDR3 is TGTGCCAGCAGTTTTGGACAGGGCACAGATACGCAGTATTTT. It is translated as CASSFGQGTDTQYF.

The chain joins TRBV7-2 to TRBJ2-5; D not resolved. Trimming removed 5 bases at V and 7 bases at J, with 20 bases between. Germline V CDR1 and CDR2: SGHTA, FQGNSA. The CDR3 is 15 residues long. CDR3 in DNA: TGTGCCAGCAGCGCTGAGTCGGCCCCCCCAGGGACCCAGTACTTC. Its translation: CASSAESAPPGTQYF.

The chain links TRBV4-3 to TRBJ1-2, with D tentatively TRBD1 (6 bases). V shed 0 bases and J shed 2 bases, with 10 bases lying between them. The CDR3 is 15 amino acids. From germline, CDR1 is LGHNA and CDR2 YSLEER. CDR3 sequence: CASSQDSQGNYGYTF. The CDR3, as DNA: TGCGCCAGCAGCCAAGATAGTCAGGGGAACTATGGCTACACCTTC.

This clone has a single count. The rearrangement uses TRBV4-1 and TRBJ2-3; D is possibly TRBD2 (6 bases). Germline-derived CDR1 and CDR2 are MGHRA and YSYEKL. CDR3 size: 14 residues. V gave up 0 bases and J gave up 4 bases, with 8 bases separating them. The CDR3 DNA follows: TGCGCCAGCAGCCAAGAACTAGCCTCAGATACGCAGTATTTT. Amino acids: CASSQELASDTQYF.

V usage is TRBV5-5 and J usage is TRBJ2-3, with D unclear. CDR1 and CDR2 from the germline V gene are SGHKS and YYEKEE (reference sequence). The CDR3 is 15 residues long. Trimming pared 6 bases from V and 0 bases from J, leaving 14 bases between. The CDR3, as DNA: TGTGCCAGCACCCGGACGTCTACTAGCACAGATACGCAGTATTTT. This sequence encodes CASTRTSTSTDTQYF.

The chain combines TRBV7-2 with TRBJ2-1; 10 bases align to TRBD2. The CDR3 totals 16 residues. The germline CDR1 and CDR2 sequences are SGHTA and FQGNSA. The V segment lost 0 bases and the J segment 3 bases; nucleotides outside the gene matches: 2. The DNA for the CDR3 is TGTGCCAGCAGCTTAGCACAGCGGGGGGGCTACAATGAGCAGTTCTTC. Protein: CASSLAQRGGYNEQFF.

V is TRBV6-6 and J is TRBJ1-1; TRBD1 might be the D (5 bases). The V end was cut by 6 bases, the J end by 1 base, with 15 bases between. This CDR3 region has 15 residues. The V gene's germline CDR1 is MNHNY and CDR2 SVGAGI (reference sequence). The CDR3 sequence is CASSIASTGNTEAFF. CDR3 DNA: TGTGCCAGCAGCATCGCATCCACAGGGAACACTGAAGCTTTCTTT.

V usage is TRBV5-1 and J usage is TRBJ2-5; D might be TRBD2 (7 bases). The germline V gene has CDR1 SGHRS and CDR2 YFSETQ. The CDR3 covers 17 residues. The V end was cut by 3 bases, the J end by 1 base, with 19 bases between. CDR3 region: CASSSEGRGPAQETQYF. The CDR3 DNA sequence: TGCGCCAGCAGCTCCGAGGGGCGGGGGCCGGCCCAAGAGACCCAGTACTTC. Using reference TRBV5-1 and TRBJ2-5 for the parts outside the CDR3, the full variable domain is KAGVTQTPRYLIKTRGQQVTLSCSPISGHRSVSWYQQTPGQGLQFLFEYFSETQRNKGNFPGRFSGRQFSNSRSEMNVSTLELGDSALYLCASSSEGRGPAQETQYFGPGTRLLVL.

The V and J genes are TRBV7-9 and TRBJ2-5; no definite D call. The germline V gene encodes CDR1 SEHNR and CDR2 FQNEAQ (reference sequence). The V and J ends lost 1 base and 6 bases respectively, with 6 bases between them. There are 12 residues in the CDR3. The CDR3 nucleotides read TGTGCCAGCAGCTTAGAGGTTCAGACCCAGTACTTC. It codes for CASSLEVQTQYF.

This chain uses TRBV18 with TRBJ2-3, with 12 bases fitting TRBD2. Germline-derived CDR1 and CDR2 are KGHSH and LQKENI. J gave up 6 bases and V 2 bases, and 6 bases lay outside the gene matches. The CDR3 has 16 amino acids. The CDR3 nucleotides read TGTGCCAGCTCACCATCTAGCGGGAGGGCCGCGGATACGCAGTATTTT. Encoded protein: CASSPSSGRAADTQYF.

The rearrangement links TRBV5-1 to TRBJ2-7, with 9 bases lining up with TRBD1. The CDR3 extends over 14 amino acids. Losses at the gene ends were 4 bases for V and 2 bases for J; bases not matched to a gene: 4. Germline values: CDR1 SGHRS, CDR2 YFSETQ. The CDR3 nucleotides are TGCGCCAGCAGCGCCAGGACAGGGGCCTACGAGCAGTACTTC. Its protein is CASSARTGAYEQYF.

The chain joins TRBV30 to TRBJ2-3; TRBD2 might be the D (5 bases). Germline loops: CDR1 GTSNPN, CDR2 SVGIG (reference sequence). The CDR3 runs 15 residues. The ends were cut back, 3 bases at V and 5 bases at J, with 18 bases in the middle. The CDR3 bases are TGTGCCTGGAGCAGTACGGGAACCCGGGGAGATACGCAGTATTTT. Translated, it gives CAWSSTGTRGDTQYF. The whole variable domain, filled in from reference TRBV30 and TRBJ2-3, reads SQTIHQWPATLVQPVGSPLSLECTVEGTSNPNLYWYRQAAGRGLQLLFYSVGIGQISSEVPQNLSASRPQDRQFILSSKKLLLSDSGFYLCAWSSTGTRGDTQYFGPGTRLTVL.

The chain has TRBV19 and TRBJ2-3, with no clear D. From germline, CDR1 is LNHDA and CDR2 SQIVND (reference sequence). Between the trimmed V and J ends, which lost 3 bases and 1 base, there was a span of 11 bases. The CDR3 contains 15 residues. The CDR3 region is CASSMKVLGTDTQYF. The CDR3 DNA follows: TGTGCCAGTAGTATGAAAGTTCTTGGCACAGATACGCAGTATTTT.

V gene TRBV15 combines with J gene TRBJ2-7; 9 bases agree with TRBD1. This CDR3 contains 15 residues. J was trimmed by 2 bases and V by 5 bases; bases with no gene match: 7. CDR1 is LNHNV and CDR2 is YYDKDF in the germline V gene (reference sequence). The CDR3 is CATSGGQGLAYEQYF. CDR3 bases: TGTGCCACCAGCGGGGGACAGGGTTTAGCCTACGAGCAGTACTTC.

This clone is a singleton in its sample. In nucleotides, the CDR3 is TGCAGCGTTGCCTTTGGGGCTAGCGGGAGTCGGGAGACCCAGTACTTC. This sequence encodes CSVAFGASGSRETQYF. This rearrangement joins TRBV29-1 to TRBJ2-5; TRBD2 agrees at 10 bases. The CDR3 contains 16 residues. Germline V gene sequence: CDR1 SQVTM, CDR2 ANQGSEA. J gave up 5 bases and V 4 bases, and 13 bases lay outside the gene matches.

The gene calls are TRBV10-1 and TRBJ1-1; no firm D call. V was pared by 6 bases and J by 8 bases, with 16 bases between. CDR1 and CDR2 (germline): WNHNN, SYGVQD (reference sequence). CDR3 size: 13 residues. CDR3 sequence (DNA): TGCGCCAGCAGGGCCTCCCTATCCACCGAAGCTTTCTTT. Translating gives CASRASLSTEAFF.

The chain has TRBV7-3 and TRBJ1-6; D may be TRBD1 (6 bases). CDR3 size: 15 residues. Germline V lookup: CDR1 SGHTA, CDR2 FQGTGA. Deletions cut 0 bases from V and 6 bases from J, with 9 bases between. The CDR3 nucleotides read TGTGCCAGCAGCTTAACACAGGGCCGTAATTCACCCCTCCACTTT. Protein sequence: CASSLTQGRNSPLHF.